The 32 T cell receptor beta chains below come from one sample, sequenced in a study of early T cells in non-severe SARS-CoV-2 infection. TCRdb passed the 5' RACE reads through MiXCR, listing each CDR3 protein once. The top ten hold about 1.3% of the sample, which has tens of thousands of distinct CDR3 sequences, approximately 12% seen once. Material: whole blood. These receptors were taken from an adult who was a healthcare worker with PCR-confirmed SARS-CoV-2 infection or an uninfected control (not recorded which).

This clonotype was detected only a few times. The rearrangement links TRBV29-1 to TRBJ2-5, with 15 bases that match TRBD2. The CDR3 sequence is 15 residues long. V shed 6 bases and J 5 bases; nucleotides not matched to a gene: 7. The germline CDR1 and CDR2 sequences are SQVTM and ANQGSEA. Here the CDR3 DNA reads TGCAGCGTGGCGGGACTAGCGGGAGGAGGGGAGACCCAGTACTTC. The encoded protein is CSVAGLAGGGETQYF.

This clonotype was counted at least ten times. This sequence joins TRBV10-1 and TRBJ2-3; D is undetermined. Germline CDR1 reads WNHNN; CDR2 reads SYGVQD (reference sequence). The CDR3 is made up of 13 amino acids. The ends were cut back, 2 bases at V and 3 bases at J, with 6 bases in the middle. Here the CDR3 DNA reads TGCGCCAGCAGTGAGAGAGTAACAGATACGCAGTATTTT. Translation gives CASSERVTDTQYF.

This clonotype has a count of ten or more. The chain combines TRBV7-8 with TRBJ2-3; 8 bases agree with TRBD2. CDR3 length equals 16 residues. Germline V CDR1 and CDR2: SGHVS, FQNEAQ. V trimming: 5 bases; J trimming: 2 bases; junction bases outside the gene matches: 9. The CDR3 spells CASSPRLATFTDTQYF. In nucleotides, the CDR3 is TGTGCCAGCAGCCCCCGACTAGCGACCTTCACAGATACGCAGTATTTT. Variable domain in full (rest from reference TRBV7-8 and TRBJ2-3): GAGVSQSPRYKVAKRGQDVALRCDPISGHVSLFWYQQALGQGPEFLTYFQNEAQLDKSGLPSDRFFAERPEGSVSTLKIQRTQQEDSAVYLCASSPRLATFTDTQYFGPGTRLTVL.

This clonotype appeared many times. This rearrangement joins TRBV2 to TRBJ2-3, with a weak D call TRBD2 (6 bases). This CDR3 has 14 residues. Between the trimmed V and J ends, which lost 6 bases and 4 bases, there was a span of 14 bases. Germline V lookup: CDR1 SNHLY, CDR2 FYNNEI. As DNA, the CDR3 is TGTGCCAGCAGAGAGACTAGTTATGCAGATACGCAGTATTTT. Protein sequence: CASRETSYADTQYF. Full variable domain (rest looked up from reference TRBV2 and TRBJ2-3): EPEVTQTPSHQVTQMGQEVILRCVPISNHLYFYWYRQILGQKVEFLVSFYNNEISEKSEIFDDQFSVERPDGSNFTLKIRSTKLEDSAMYFCASRETSYADTQYFGPGTRLTVL.

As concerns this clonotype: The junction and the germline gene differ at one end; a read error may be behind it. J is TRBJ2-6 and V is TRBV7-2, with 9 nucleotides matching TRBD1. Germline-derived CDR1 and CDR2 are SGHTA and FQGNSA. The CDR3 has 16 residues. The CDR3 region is CASSFQQGAGTNVLTF. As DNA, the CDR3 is TGTGCCAGCAGCTTCCAACAGGGGGCTGGGACCAACGTCCTGACTTTC.

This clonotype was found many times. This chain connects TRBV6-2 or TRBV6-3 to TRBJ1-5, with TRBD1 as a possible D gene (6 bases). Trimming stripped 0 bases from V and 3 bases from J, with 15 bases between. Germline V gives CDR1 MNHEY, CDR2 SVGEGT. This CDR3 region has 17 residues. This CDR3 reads CASSYSRGLVNNQPQHF. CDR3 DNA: TGTGCCAGCAGTTACTCACGGGGGCTGGTCAACAATCAGCCCCAGCATTTT.

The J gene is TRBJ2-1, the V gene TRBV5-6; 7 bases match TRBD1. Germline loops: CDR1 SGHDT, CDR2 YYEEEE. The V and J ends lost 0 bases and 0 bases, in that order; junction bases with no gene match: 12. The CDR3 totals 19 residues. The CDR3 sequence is CASSLEWGQILSSYNEQFF. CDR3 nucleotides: TGTGCCAGCAGCTTGGAGTGGGGACAGATACTTAGCTCCTACAATGAGCAGTTCTTC.

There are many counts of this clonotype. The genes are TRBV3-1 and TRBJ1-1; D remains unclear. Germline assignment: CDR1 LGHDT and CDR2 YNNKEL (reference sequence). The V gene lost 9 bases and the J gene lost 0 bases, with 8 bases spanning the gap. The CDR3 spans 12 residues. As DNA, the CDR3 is TGTGCCAGTAGAGGACTGAACACTGAAGCTTTCTTT. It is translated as CASRGLNTEAFF. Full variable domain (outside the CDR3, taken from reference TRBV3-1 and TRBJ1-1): DTAVSQTPKYLVTQMGNDKSIKCEQNLGHDTMYWYKQDSKKFLKIMFSYNNKELIINETVPNRFSPKSPDKAHLNLHINSLELGDSAVYFCASRGLNTEAFFGQGTRLTVV.

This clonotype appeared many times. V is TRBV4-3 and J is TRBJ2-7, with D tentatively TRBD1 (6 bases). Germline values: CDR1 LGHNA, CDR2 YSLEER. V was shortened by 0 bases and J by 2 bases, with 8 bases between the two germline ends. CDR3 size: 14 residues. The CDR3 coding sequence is TGCGCCAGCAGCCAAGATCAGGGGACCTACGAGCAGTACTTC. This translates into CASSQDQGTYEQYF.

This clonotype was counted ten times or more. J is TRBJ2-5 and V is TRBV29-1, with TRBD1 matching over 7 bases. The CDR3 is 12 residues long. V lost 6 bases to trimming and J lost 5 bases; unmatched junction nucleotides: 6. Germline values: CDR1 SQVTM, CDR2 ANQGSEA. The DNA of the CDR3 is TGCAGCGTCGCAGGGGGTGGGGAGACCCAGTACTTC. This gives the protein CSVAGGGETQYF.

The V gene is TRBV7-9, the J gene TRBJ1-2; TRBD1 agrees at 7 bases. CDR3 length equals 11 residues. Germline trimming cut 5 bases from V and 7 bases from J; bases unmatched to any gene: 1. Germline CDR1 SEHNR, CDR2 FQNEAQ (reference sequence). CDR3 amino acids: CASSRDSGYTF. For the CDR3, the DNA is TGTGCCAGCAGCCGGGACAGTGGCTACACCTTC.

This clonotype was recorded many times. The CDR3 loop is CASSIFSGTDSYEQYF. The DNA of the CDR3 is TGCGCCAGCAGCATATTCTCCGGGACAGACTCCTACGAGCAGTACTTC. The chain carries TRBV5-1 and TRBJ2-7, with 7 bases fitting TRBD1. Germline V gene data show CDR1 as SGHRS and CDR2 as YFSETQ. Losses at the gene ends were 4 bases for V and 0 bases for J; bases not matched to a gene: 10. The CDR3 has 16 residues.

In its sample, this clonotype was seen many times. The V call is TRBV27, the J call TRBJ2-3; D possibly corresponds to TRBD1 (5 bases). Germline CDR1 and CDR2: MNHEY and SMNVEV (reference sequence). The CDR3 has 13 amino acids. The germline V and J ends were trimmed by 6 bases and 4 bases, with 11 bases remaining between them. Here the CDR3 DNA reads TGTGCCAGCAGCCCTTCACAGGCAGATACGCAGTATTTT. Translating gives CASSPSQADTQYF.

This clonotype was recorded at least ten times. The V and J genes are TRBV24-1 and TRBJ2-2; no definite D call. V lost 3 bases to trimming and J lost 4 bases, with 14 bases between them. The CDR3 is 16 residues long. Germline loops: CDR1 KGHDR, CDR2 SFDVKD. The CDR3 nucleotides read TGTGCCACCAGTGATACCTCTCCCGCTAGCACCGGGGAGCTGTTTTTT. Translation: CATSDTSPASTGELFF.

In DNA, the CDR3 is TGTGCCAGCAGCCAAGCGCCACCGCCCCAAGAGACCCAGTACTTC. Amino acids: CASSQAPPPQETQYF. The chain is built from TRBV4-2 and TRBJ2-5; D call uncertain. The V and J ends lost 1 base and 1 base respectively, with 10 bases between them. Germline loops: CDR1 LGHNA, CDR2 YNFKEQ. The CDR3 runs to 15 residues.

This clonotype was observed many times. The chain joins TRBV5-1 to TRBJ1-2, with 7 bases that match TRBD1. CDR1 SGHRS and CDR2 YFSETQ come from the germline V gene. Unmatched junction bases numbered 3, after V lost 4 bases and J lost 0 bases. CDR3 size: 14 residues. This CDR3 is CASSVGTANYGYTF. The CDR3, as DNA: TGCGCCAGCAGCGTAGGGACAGCTAACTATGGCTACACCTTC.

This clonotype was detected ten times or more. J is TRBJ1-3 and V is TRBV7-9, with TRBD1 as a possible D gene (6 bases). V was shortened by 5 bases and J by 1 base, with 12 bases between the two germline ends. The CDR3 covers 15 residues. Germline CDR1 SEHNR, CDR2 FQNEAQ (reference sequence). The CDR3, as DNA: TGTGCCAGCAGCCCGCGGACAGAATCTGGAAACACCATATATTTT. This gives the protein CASSPRTESGNTIYF.

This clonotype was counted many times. The CDR3 DNA reads TGTGCCAGCAGTTCTTCCCCAGCGGGACAAGAGACCCAGTACTTC. It is translated as CASSSSPAGQETQYF. This chain uses TRBV27 with TRBJ2-5; 7 nucleotides agree with TRBD2. This CDR3 is 15 amino acids long. Trimming at V came to 4 bases and at J to 2 bases, leaving 7 bases not matched to a gene. The germline CDR1 and CDR2 sequences are MNHEY and SMNVEV (reference sequence).

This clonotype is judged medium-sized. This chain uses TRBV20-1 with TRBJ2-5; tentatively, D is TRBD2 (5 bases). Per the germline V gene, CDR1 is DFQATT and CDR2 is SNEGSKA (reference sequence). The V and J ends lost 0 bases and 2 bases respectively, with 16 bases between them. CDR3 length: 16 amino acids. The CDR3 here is CSARDGGDVGQETQYF. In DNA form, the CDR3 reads TGCAGTGCTAGAGATGGAGGTGATGTGGGGCAAGAGACCCAGTACTTC.

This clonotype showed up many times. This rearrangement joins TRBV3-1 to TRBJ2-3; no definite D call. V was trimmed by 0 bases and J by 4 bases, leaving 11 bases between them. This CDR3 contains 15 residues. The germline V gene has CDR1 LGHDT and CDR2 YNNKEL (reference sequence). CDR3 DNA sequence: TGTGCCAGCAGCCAAGATTGGCGCCGACCAGATACGCAGTATTTT. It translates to CASSQDWRRPDTQYF.

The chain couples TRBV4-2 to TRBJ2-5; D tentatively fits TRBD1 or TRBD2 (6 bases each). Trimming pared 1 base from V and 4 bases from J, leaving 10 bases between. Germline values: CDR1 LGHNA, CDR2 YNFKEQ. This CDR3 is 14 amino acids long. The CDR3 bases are TGTGCCAGCAGCCAAGCGGGGGCCGGAGAGACCCAGTACTTC. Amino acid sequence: CASSQAGAGETQYF.

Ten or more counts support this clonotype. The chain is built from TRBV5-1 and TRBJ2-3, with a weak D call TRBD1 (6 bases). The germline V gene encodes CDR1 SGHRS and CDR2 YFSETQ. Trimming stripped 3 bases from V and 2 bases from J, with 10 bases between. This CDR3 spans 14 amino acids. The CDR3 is CASSSGQITDTQYF. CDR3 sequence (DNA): TGCGCCAGCAGCTCTGGACAGATCACAGATACGCAGTATTTT.

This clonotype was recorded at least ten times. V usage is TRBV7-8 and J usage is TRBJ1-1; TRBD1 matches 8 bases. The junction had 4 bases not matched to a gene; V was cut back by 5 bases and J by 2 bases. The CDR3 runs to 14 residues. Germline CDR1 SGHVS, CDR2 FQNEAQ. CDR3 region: CASSRTGTNTEAFF. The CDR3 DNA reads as TGTGCCAGCAGCAGGACAGGGACAAACACTGAAGCTTTCTTT.

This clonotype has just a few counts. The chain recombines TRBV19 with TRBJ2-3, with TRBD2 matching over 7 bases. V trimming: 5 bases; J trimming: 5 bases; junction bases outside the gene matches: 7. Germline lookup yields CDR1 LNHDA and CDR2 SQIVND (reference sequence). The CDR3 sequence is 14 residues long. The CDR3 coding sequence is TGTGCCAGTAGTCCAGGGACTATTTTAGATACGCAGTATTTT. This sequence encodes CASSPGTILDTQYF.

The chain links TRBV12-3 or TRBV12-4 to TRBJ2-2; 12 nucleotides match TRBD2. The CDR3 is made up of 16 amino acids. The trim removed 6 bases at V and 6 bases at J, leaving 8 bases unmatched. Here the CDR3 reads CASSSPSGGAPGELFF. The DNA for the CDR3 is TGTGCCAGCAGCTCACCTAGCGGGGGGGCCCCCGGGGAGCTGTTTTTT.

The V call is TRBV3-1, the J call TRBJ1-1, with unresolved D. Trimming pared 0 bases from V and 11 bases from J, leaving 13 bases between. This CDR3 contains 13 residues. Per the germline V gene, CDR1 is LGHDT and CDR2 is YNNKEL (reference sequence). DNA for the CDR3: TGTGCCAGCAGCCAAGATCAGGTAACAAGGGCTTTCTTT. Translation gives CASSQDQVTRAFF.

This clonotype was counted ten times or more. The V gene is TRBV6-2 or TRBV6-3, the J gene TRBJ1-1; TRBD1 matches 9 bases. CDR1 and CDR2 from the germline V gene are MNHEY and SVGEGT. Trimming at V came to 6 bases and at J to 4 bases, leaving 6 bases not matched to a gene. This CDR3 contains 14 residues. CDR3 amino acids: CASSARQGVTEAFF. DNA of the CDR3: TGTGCCAGCAGCGCCAGACAGGGGGTCACTGAAGCTTTCTTT.

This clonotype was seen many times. The CDR3 region has the DNA TGTGCCAGCAGTTCCCCGGGACAGGGCAATCAGCCCCAGCATTTT. Protein product: CASSSPGQGNQPQHF. The chain couples TRBV12-3 or TRBV12-4 to TRBJ1-5, with 8 bases identical to TRBD1. V lost 4 bases and J lost 2; bases outside the gene matches: 4. There are 15 residues in the CDR3.

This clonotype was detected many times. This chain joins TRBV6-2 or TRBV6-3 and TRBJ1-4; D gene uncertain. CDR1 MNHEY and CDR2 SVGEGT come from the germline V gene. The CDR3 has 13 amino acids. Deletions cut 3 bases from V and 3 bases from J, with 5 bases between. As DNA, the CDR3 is TGTGCCAGCAGTTATGAACCTAATGAAAAACTGTTTTTT. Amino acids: CASSYEPNEKLFF.

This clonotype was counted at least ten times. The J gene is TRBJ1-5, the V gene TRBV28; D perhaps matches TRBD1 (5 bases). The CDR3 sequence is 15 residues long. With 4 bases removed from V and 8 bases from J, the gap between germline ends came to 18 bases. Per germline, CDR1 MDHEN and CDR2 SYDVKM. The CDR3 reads CASSWGDPRREPQHF. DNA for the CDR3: TGTGCCAGCAGTTGGGGGGACCCCCGTCGGGAGCCCCAGCATTTT.

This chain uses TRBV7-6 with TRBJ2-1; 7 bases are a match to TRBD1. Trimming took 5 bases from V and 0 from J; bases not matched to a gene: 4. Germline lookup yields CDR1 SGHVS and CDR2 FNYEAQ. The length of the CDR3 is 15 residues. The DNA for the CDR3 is TGTGCCAGCAGCACCGGGACAGACTCCTACAATGAGCAGTTCTTC. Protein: CASSTGTDSYNEQFF. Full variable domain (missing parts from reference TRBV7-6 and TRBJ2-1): GAGVSQSPRYKVTKRGQDVALRCDPISGHVSLYWYRQALGQGPEFLTYFNYEAQQDKSGLPNDRFSAERPEGSISTLTIQRTEQRDSAMYRCASSTGTDSYNEQFFGPGTRLTVL.

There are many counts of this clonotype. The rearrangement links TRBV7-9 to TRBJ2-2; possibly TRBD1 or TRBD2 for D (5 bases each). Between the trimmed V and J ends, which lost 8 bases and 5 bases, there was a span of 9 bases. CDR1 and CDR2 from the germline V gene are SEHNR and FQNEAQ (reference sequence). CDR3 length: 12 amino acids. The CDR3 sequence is CASVWGTGELFF. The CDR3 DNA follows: TGTGCCAGCGTGTGGGGGACCGGGGAGCTGTTTTTT.